Listed here are 13 T cell receptor beta chains from one sample, sequenced in a study of blood T cell repertoires in COVID-19. Libraries were prepared by immunoSEQ multiplex PCR; TCRdb keeps only in-frame clonotypes and omits some of them. Of under 200,000 clones listed, about 93% are singletons. Source material: peripheral blood. These receptors were taken from a man in his fifties with acute or convalescent COVID-19.

V gene TRBV9 combines with J gene TRBJ2-2; 8 positions match TRBD2. Germline CDR1 is SGDLS and CDR2 is YYNGEE. There are 17 residues in the CDR3. The V gene end was trimmed by 4 bases and the J gene end by 4 bases; junction bases not matched to a gene: 12. The CDR3 coding sequence is TGTGCCAGCAGCCCCCCGCCGGGACTAGTACCCACCGGGGAGCTGTTTTTT. It specifies CASSPPPGLVPTGELFF.

The gene calls are TRBV5-6 and TRBJ1-2; no reliable D call. The germline CDR1 and CDR2 sequences are SGHDT and YYEEEE. Trimming stripped 0 bases from V and 7 bases from J, with 10 bases between. The CDR3 is 13 residues long. Here the CDR3 reads CASSLAGVGGYTF. The CDR3 nucleotides are TGTGCCAGCAGCTTGGCCGGGGTTGGTGGCTACACCTTC.

The chain is built from TRBV7-3 and TRBJ2-1; D might be TRBD1 (5 bases). The germline CDR1 and CDR2 sequences are SGHTA and FQGTGA. This CDR3 region has 13 residues. V lost 5 bases and J lost 5, with 10 bases in between. The CDR3 sequence: CASSPGLNNEQFF. In DNA, the CDR3 is TGTGCCAGCAGCCCAGGGCTGAACAATGAGCAGTTCTTC.

The chain combines TRBV21-1 with TRBJ2-2; the table's TRBD2 call for D was not verified on the DNA. TRBV21-1 represents a pseudogene. The CDR3 spans 14 residues. The DNA of the CDR3 is TGTGCCAGCAGCAAGCAAGAGATTTATGGGGAGCTGTTTTTT. Translated: CASSKQEIYGELFF.

This clone was seen more than once but under ten times. Other DNA sequences within the sample encode an identical CDR3. The J gene is TRBJ2-3, the V gene TRBV11-2; D is unclear. In germline, CDR1 is SGHAT, CDR2 FQNNGV. The CDR3 is 11 amino acids. The ends were cut back, 4 bases at V and 3 bases at J, with 2 bases in the middle. This CDR3 is CASSSTDTQYF. In nucleotides, the CDR3 is TGTGCCAGCAGCTCGACAGATACGCAGTATTTT.

The chain combines TRBV5-6 with TRBJ1-3; D call uncertain. The length of the CDR3 is 14 residues. V dropped 6 bases and J dropped 2 bases, with 12 bases sitting between them. Germline CDR1 SGHDT, CDR2 YYEEEE. DNA for the CDR3: TGTGCCAGCAACAGAGGGTTCGCTGGAAACACCATATATTTT. Protein sequence: CASNRGFAGNTIYF.

The V call is TRBV27, the J call TRBJ2-2, with 11 bases aligning to TRBD1. The CDR3 extends over 17 amino acids. Per the germline V gene, CDR1 is MNHEY and CDR2 is SMNVEV (reference sequence). V was pared by 6 bases and J by 1 base, with 7 bases of the junction left unmatched. The CDR3, as DNA: TGTGCCAGCAGGGATGGACAGGGGGCCCTGAACACCGGGGAGCTGTTTTTT. This codes for CASRDGQGALNTGELFF.

This chain links TRBV20-1 with TRBJ2-2; D perhaps matches TRBD2 (5 bases). This CDR3 region has 14 residues. Trimming shortened V by 3 bases and J by 5 bases, and 13 bases separated the two germline ends. The germline gives CDR1 DFQATT, CDR2 SNEGSKA (reference sequence). In DNA form, the CDR3 reads TGCAGTGCTAGTGTGTCCGGGGTAACCGGGGAGCTGTTTTTT. Residues: CSASVSGVTGELFF.

The V gene is TRBV2, the J gene TRBJ2-7, with D possibly TRBD1 on 6 matching bases. The CDR3 is made up of 15 amino acids. The V and J ends lost 6 bases and 0 bases respectively, with 15 bases between them. The germline V gene has CDR1 SNHLY and CDR2 FYNNEI. Here the CDR3 reads CASRKDSSLSYEQYF. The CDR3 DNA reads as TGTGCCAGCAGAAAGGACAGCTCCCTCTCCTACGAGCAGTACTTC.

The V call is TRBV5-1, the J call TRBJ2-7; TRBD1 agrees at 9 bases. Germline V gives CDR1 SGHRS, CDR2 YFSETQ. The CDR3 totals 13 residues. V shed 5 bases, J shed 7 bases, and the junction held 7 bases outside the gene matches. In DNA, the CDR3 is TGCGCCAGCAGTAGGGAGGGACAGGGTGAGCAGTACGTC. As protein: CASSREGQGEQYV.

CDR3 nucleotide sequence: TGTGCCAGCAGCTCGACAGGGTGGGACAATCAGCCCCAGCATTTT. Protein sequence: CASSSTGWDNQPQHF. The chain links TRBV7-8 to TRBJ1-5, with 7 bases aligning to TRBD1. The CDR3 is 15 amino acids. Trimming at V came to 4 bases and at J to 3 bases, leaving 6 bases not matched to a gene. Germline lookup yields CDR1 SGHVS and CDR2 FQNEAQ.

The gene calls are TRBV4-1 and TRBJ1-5, with D tentatively TRBD1 (5 bases). The CDR3 is 13 amino acids. V lost 3 bases and J lost 6, with 9 bases in between. Germline-derived CDR1 and CDR2 are MGHRA and YSYEKL. The CDR3 DNA reads as TGCGCCAGCAGCCAGGGGGGACGTCAGCCCCAGCATTTT. Translation gives CASSQGGRQPQHF.

The rearrangement uses TRBV27 and TRBJ2-7; 8 bases match TRBD1. This CDR3 is 13 amino acids long. Germline-derived CDR1 and CDR2 are MNHEY and SMNVEV (reference sequence). The V gene end was trimmed by 5 bases and the J gene end by 5 bases; junction bases not matched to a gene: 5. The CDR3 is CASSPPGGNEQYF. Here the CDR3 DNA reads TGTGCCAGCAGTCCCCCAGGGGGCAACGAGCAGTACTTC.